This T cell receptor beta chain stems from a study of T cells in Graves' hyperthyroidism and ophthalmopathy. Amplification targeted TCR beta CDR3 regions from RNA transcripts. The HTBI primer set served for first-round RT-PCR of the TCR CDR3. TCRdb fed the multiplex PCR reads into MiXCR, producing one record per CDR3 protein. The table lists 350,000 or so distinct CDR3 sequences, approximately 18% of them singletons, with 15% to 18% in the top ten. Germline CDR1 reads LNHDA; CDR2 reads SQIVND (reference sequence). Trimming took 7 bases from V and 2 from J, leaving 14 bases between them. This CDR3 is 15 amino acids long. Ten or more counts support this clonotype.

The sample comprised blood. This receptor was obtained from a woman between 40 and 55 years old with Graves' ophthalmopathy. V gene TRBV19 combines with J gene TRBJ2-2; D perhaps matches TRBD1 (5 bases). The CDR3 protein is CASTVGHRNTGELFF. The DNA for the CDR3 is TGTGCCAGTACCGTTGGACACCGTAACACCGGGGAGCTGTTTTTT.